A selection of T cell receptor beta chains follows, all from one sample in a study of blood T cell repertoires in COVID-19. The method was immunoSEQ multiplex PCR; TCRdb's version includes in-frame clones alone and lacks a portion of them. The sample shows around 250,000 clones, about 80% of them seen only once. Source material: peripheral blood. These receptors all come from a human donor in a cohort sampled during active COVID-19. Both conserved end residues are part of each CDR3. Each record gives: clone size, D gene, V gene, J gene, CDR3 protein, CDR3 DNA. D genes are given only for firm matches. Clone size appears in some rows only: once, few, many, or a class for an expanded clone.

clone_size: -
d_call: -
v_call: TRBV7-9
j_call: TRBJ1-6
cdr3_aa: CASSGRDNSPLHF
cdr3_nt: TGTGCCAGCAGCGGGAGGGATAATTCACCCCTCCACTTT

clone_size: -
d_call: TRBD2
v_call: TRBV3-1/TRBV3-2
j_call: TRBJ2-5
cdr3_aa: CASRKSGGSTQETQYF
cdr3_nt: TGTGCCAGCAGGAAATCGGGGGGGTCAACCCAAGAGACCCAGTACTTC

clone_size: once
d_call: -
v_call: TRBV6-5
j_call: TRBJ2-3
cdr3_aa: CASSRQARTDTQYF
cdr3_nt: TGTGCCAGCAGTCGACAGGCCCGCACAGATACGCAGTATTTT

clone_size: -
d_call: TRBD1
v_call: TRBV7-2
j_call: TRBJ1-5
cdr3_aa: CASSPRTGLDQPQHF
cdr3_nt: TGTGCCAGCAGCCCACGGACAGGGTTGGATCAGCCCCAGCATTTT

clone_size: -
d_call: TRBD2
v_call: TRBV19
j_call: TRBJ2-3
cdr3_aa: CASSFPGGARDTQYF
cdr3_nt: TGTGCCAGCAGCTTCCCGGGGGGGGCCCGAGATACGCAGTATTTT

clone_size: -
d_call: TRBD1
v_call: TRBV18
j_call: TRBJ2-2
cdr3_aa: CASSPGNRGITGELFF
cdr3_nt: TGTGCCAGCTCACCTGGCAACAGGGGAATCACCGGGGAGCTGTTTTTT

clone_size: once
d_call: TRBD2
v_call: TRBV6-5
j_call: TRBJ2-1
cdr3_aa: CASRPAPQLAGQFF
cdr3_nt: TGTGCCAGCAGGCCAGCCCCACAACTAGCGGGGCAGTTCTTC

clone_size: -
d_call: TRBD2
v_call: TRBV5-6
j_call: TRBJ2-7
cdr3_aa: CASSLLAGAEIHEQYF
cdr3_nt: TGTGCCAGCAGCTTGCTAGCGGGAGCTGAAATCCACGAGCAGTACTTC

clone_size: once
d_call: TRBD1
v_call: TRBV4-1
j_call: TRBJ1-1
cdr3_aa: CASSQDPRTGVLNTEAFF
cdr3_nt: TGCGCCAGCAGCCAAGACCCTCGGACAGGGGTATTGAACACTGAAGCTTTCTTT

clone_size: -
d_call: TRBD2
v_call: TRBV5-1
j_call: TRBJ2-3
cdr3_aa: CASSLGSRGGGTDTQYF
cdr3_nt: TGCGCCAGCAGCTTGGGTAGCCGGGGGGGCGGCACAGATACGCAGTATTTT

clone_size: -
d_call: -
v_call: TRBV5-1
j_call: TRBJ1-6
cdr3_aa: CASRLEGDNSPLHF
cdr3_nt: TGCGCCAGCAGGCTAGAGGGGGATAATTCACCCCTCCACTTT

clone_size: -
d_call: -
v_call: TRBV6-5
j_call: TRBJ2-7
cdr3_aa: CASSYATGRWQYF
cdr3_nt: TGTGCCAGCAGTTATGCCACAGGGCGTTGGCAGTACTTC

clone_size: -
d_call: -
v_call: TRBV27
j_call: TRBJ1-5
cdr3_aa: CASSPGLAPLSSNQPQHF
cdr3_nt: TGTGCCAGCAGTCCAGGCCTCGCGCCACTTTCGAGCAATCAGCCCCAGCATTTT

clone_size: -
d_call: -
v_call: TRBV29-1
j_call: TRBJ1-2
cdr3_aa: CSVEDVARPPSRYGYTF
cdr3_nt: TGCAGCGTTGAAGATGTAGCGAGGCCACCGTCCCGATATGGCTACACCTTC

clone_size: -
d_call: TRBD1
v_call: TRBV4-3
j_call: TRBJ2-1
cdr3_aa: CASSQGGTGGNEQFF
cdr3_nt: TGCGCCAGCAGCCAAGGAGGGACAGGGGGAAATGAGCAGTTCTTC

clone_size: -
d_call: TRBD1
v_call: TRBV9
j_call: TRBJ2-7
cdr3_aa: CASSVDTGGAGTYEQYF
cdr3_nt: TGTGCCAGCAGCGTAGATACAGGGGGCGCGGGAACCTACGAGCAGTACTTC

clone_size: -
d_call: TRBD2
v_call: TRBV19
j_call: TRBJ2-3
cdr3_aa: CASSAGGAGKGGTQYF
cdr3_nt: TGTGCCAGTAGTGCGGGGGGAGCTGGCAAGGGTGGTACGCAGTATTTT

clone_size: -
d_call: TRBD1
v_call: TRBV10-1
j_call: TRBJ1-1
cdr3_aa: CASSESRSGQPAFF
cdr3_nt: TGCGCCAGCAGTGAGTCGAGATCGGGACAGCCGGCTTTCTTT

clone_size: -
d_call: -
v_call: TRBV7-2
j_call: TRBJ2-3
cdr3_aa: CASSLSGDTQYF
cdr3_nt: TGTGCCAGCAGCTTATCCGGAGATACGCAGTATTTT

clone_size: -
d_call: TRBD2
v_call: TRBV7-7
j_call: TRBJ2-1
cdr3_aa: CASSPLTSGGHNEQFF
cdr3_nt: TGTGCTAGCAGCCCACTTACTAGCGGGGGACACAATGAGCAGTTCTTC

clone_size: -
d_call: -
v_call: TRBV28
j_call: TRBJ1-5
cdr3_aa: CASSPLGGSGQPQHF
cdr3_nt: TGTGCCAGCAGCCCTTTGGGGGGTAGCGGGCAGCCCCAGCATTTT

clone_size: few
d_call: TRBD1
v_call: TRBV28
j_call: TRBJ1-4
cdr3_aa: CASSEQGGGEKLFF
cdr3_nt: TGTGCCAGCAGTGAACAGGGGGGAGGAGAAAAACTGTTTTTT

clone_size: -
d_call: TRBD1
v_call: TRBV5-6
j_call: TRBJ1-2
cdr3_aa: CASSSDRGGLDDYGYTF
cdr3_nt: TGTGCCAGCAGCAGCGACAGGGGGGGCTTAGATGACTATGGCTACACCTTC

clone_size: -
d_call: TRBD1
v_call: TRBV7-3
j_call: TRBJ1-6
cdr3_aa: CASSSGTANSPLHF
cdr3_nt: TGTGCCAGCAGCTCTGGGACAGCCAATTCACCCCTCCACTTT

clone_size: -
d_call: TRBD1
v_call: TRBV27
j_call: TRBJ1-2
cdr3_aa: CASSPGQGVNYGYTF
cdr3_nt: TGTGCCAGCAGTCCAGGACAGGGGGTCAACTATGGCTACACCTTC

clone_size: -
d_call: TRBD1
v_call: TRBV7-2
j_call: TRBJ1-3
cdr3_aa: CASSSGTGVGNTIYF
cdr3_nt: TGTGCCAGCAGTTCCGGGACAGGGGTTGGAAACACCATATATTTT

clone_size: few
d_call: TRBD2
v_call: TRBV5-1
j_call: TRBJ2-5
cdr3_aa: CASSLGTSGRETQYF
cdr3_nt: TGCGCCAGCAGCTTGGGAACTAGCGGGAGGGAGACCCAGTACTTC

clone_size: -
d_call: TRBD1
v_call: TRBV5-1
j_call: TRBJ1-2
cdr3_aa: CASSPDRVGTYGYTF
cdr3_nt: TGCGCCAGCAGCCCGGACAGGGTGGGCACCTATGGCTACACCTTC

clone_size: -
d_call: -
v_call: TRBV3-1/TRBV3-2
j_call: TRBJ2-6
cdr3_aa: CASSQEWSGSGANVLTF
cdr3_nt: TGTGCCAGCAGCCAAGAATGGTCCGGCTCTGGGGCCAACGTCCTGACTTTC

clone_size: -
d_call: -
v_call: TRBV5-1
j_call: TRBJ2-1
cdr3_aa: CASSLGSGAYNEQFF
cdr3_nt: TGCGCCAGCAGCTTGGGGAGCGGAGCCTACAATGAGCAGTTCTTC

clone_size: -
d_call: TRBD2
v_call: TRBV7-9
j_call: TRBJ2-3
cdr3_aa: CASSAGTSPGLTDTQYF
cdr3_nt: TGTGCCAGCAGCGCCGGGACTAGCCCCGGACTAACAGATACGCAGTATTTT

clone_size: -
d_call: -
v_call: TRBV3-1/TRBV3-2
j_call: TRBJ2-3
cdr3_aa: CASSQGRLRTGTQYF
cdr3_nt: TGTGCCAGCAGCCAAGGGAGGTTGAGAACGGGTACGCAGTATTTT

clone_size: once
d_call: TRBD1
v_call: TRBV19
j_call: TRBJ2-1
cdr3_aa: CASSNPDRGYGEQFF
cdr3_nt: TGTGCCAGTAGTAATCCCGACAGGGGGTACGGTGAGCAGTTCTTC

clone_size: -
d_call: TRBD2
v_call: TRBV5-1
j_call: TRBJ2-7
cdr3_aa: CASSFGTSGARDYEQYF
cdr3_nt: TGCGCCAGCAGCTTCGGGACTAGCGGGGCCAGGGACTACGAGCAGTACTTC

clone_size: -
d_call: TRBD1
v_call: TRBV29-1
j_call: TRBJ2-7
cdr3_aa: CSVEDGGGQGAGYEQYF
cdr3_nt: TGCAGCGTTGAAGATGGAGGGGGACAGGGGGCCGGGTACGAGCAGTACTTC

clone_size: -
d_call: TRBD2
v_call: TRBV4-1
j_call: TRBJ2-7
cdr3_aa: CASSQGLAGRDEQYF
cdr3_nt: TGCGCCAGCAGCCAGGGACTAGCAGGTCGTGACGAGCAGTACTTC

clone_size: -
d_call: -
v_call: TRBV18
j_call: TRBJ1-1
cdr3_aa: CASSPGTPMNTEAFF
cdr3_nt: TGTGCCAGCTCACCAGGGACACCTATGAACACTGAAGCTTTCTTT

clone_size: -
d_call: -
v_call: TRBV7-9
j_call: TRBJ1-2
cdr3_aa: CASSSTALYGYTF
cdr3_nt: TGTGCCAGCAGCTCGACAGCACTATATGGCTACACCTTC

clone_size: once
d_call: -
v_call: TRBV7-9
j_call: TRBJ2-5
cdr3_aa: CASSLLIEAALRRQETQYF
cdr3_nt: TGTGCCAGCAGCTTACTAATTGAGGCAGCGCTTAGAAGACAAGAGACCCAGTACTTC

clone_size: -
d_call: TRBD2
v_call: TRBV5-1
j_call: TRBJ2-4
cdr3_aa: CASSPTSGGPIGYF
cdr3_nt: TGCGCCAGCAGCCCTACGAGCGGGGGGCCGATTGGATACTTC

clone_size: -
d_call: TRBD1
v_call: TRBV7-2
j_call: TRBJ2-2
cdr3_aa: CASSRDRANTGELFF
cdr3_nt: TGTGCCAGCAGCAGGGACAGGGCGAACACCGGGGAGCTGTTTTTT

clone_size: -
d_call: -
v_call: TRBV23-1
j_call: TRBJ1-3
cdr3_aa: CASISPGSFSSGNTIYF
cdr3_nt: TGCGCCAGCATCTCCCCGGGGAGTTTTTCGTCTGGAAACACCATATATTTT

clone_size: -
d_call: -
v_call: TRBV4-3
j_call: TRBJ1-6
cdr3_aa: CASSQARGSSPLHF
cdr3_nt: TGCGCCAGCAGCCAAGCTAGGGGAAGCTCACCCCTCCACTTT

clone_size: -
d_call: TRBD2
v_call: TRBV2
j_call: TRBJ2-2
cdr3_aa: CASRLAGANTGELFF
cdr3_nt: TGTGCCAGCAGATTAGCGGGGGCGAACACCGGGGAGCTGTTTTTT

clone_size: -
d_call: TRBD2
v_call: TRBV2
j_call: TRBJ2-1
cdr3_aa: CASSEDIGGVHEQFF
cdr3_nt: TGTGCCAGCAGTGAAGATATCGGGGGGGTCCATGAGCAGTTCTTC

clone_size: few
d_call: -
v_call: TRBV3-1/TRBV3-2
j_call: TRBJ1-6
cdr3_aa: CASSAWAGAENSPLHF
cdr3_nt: TGTGCCAGCAGCGCTTGGGCAGGGGCTGAGAATTCACCCCTCCACTTT

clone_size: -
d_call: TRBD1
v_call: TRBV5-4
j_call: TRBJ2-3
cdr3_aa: CASSLRQGGTDTQYF
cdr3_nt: TGTGCCAGCAGCTTAAGACAGGGTGGCACAGATACGCAGTATTTT

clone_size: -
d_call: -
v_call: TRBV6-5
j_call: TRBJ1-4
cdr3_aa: CASSYSPWPNEKLFF
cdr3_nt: TGTGCCAGCAGTTACTCCCCCTGGCCCAATGAAAAACTGTTTTTT

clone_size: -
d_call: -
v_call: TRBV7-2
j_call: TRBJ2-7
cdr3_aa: CASSSQTGTLLYF
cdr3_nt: TGTGCCAGCAGTTCCCAAACCGGGACTCTACTGTACTTC